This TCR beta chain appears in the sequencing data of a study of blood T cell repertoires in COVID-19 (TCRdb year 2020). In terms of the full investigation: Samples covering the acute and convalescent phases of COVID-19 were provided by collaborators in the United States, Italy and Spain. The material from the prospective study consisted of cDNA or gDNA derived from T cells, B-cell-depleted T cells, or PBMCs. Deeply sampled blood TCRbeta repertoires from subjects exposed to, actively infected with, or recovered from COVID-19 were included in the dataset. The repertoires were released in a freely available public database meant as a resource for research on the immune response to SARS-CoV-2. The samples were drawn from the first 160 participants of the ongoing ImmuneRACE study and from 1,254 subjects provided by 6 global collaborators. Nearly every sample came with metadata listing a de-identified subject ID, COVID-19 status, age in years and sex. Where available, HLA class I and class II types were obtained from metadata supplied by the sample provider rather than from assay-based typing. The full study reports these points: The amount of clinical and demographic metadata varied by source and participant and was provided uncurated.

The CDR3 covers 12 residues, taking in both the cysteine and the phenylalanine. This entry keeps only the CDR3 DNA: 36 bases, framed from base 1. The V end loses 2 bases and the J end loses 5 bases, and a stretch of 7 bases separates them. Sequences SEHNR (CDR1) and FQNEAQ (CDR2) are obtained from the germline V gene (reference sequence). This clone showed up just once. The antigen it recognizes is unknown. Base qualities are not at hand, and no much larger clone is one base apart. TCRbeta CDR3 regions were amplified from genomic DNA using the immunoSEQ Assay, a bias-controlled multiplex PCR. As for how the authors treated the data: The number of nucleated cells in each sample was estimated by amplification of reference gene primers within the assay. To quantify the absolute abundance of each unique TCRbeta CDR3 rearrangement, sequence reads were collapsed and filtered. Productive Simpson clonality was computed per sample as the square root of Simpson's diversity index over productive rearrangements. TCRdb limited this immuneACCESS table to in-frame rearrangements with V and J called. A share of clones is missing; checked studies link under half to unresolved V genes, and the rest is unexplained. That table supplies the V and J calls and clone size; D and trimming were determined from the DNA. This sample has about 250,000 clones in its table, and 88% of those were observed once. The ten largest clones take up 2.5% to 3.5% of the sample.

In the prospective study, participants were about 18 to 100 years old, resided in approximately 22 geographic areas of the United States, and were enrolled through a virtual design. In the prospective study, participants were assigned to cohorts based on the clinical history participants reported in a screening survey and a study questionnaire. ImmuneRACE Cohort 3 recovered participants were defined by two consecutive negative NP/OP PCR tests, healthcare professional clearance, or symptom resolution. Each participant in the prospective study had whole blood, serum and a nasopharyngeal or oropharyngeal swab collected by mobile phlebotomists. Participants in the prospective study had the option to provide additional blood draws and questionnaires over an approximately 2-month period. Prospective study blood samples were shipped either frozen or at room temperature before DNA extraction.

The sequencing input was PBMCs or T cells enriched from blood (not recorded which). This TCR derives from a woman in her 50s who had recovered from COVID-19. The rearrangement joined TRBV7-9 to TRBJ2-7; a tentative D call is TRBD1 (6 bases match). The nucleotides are TGTGCCAGCAGCTTAACAGGGAACGAGCAGTACTTC. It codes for CASSLTGNEQYF. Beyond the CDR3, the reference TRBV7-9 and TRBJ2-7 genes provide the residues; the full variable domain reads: DTGVSQNPRHKITKRGQNVTFRCDPISEHNRLYWYRQTLGQGPEFLTYFQNEAQLEKSRLLSDRFSAERPKGSFSTLEIQRTEQGDSAMYLCASSLTGNEQYFGPGTRLTVT.